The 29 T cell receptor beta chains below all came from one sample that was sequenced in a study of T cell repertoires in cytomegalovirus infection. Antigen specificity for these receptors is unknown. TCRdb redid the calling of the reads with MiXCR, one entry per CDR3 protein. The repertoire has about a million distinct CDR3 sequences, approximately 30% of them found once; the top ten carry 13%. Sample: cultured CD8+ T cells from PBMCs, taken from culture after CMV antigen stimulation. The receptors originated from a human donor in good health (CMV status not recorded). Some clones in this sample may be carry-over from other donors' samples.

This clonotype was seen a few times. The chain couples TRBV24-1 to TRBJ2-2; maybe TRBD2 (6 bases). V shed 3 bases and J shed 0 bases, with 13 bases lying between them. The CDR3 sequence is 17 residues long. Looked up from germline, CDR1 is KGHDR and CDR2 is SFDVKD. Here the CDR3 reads CATSDASGLSNTGELFF. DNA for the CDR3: TGTGCCACCAGTGATGCCTCGGGACTTTCGAACACCGGGGAGCTGTTTTTT.

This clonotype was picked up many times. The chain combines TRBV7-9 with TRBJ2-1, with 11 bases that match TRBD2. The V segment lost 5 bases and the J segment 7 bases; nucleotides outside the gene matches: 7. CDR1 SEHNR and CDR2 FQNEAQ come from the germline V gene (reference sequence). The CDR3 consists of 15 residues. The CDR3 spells CASSVTSGVYNEQFF. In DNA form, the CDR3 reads TGTGCCAGCAGCGTGACTAGCGGGGTTTATAATGAGCAGTTCTTC. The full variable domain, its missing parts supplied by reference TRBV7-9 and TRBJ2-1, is DTGVSQNPRHKITKRGQNVTFRCDPISEHNRLYWYRQTLGQGPEFLTYFQNEAQLEKSRLLSDRFSAERPKGSFSTLEIQRTEQGDSAMYLCASSVTSGVYNEQFFGPGTRLTVL.

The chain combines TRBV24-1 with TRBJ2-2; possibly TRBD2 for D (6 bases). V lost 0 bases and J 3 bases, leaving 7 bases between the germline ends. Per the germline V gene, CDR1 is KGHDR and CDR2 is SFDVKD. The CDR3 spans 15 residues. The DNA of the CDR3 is TGTGCCACCAGTGATTTGCGGAGGGACACCGGGGAGCTGTTTTTT. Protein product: CATSDLRRDTGELFF.

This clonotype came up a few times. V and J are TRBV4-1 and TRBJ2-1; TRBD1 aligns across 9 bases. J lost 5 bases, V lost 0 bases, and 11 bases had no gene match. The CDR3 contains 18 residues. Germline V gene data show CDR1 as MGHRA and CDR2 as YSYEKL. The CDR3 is CASSQDVPADRGDNEQFF. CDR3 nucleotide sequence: TGCGCCAGCAGCCAAGATGTACCGGCGGACAGGGGAGACAATGAGCAGTTCTTC.

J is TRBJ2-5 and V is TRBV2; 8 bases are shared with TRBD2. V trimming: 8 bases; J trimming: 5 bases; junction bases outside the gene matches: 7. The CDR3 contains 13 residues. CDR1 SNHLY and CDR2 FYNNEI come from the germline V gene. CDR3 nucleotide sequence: TGTGCCAGCCTCGGGGGGGCCCAGGAGACCCAGTACTTC. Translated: CASLGGAQETQYF.

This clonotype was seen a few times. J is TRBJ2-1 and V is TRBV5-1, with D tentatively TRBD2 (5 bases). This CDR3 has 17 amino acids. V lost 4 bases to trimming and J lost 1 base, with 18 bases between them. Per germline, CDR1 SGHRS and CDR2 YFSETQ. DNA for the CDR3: TGCGCCAGCAGCGCGACATGGCGGGTTGGTTCCTACAATGAGCAGTTCTTC. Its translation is CASSATWRVGSYNEQFF.

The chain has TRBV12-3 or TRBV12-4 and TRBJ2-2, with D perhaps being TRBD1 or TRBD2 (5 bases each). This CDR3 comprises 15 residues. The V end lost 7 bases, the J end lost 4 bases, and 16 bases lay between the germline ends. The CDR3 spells CASIIGAFGTGELFF. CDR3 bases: TGTGCCAGCATCATCGGGGCCTTTGGCACCGGGGAGCTGTTTTTT.

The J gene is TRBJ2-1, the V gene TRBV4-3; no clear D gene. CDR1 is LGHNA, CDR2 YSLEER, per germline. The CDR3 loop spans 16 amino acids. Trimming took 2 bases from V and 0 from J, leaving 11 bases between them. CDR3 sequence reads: CASSQRAFSSYNEQFF. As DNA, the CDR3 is TGCGCCAGCAGCCAAAGAGCCTTTAGCTCCTACAATGAGCAGTTCTTC.

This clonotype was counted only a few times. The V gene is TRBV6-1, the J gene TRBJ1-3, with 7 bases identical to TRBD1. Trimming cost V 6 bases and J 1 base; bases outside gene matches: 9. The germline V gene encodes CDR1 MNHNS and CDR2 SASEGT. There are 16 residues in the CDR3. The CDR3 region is CASSVTGFRSGNTIYF. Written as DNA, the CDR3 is TGTGCCAGCAGCGTGACAGGGTTCAGGTCTGGAAACACCATATATTTT.

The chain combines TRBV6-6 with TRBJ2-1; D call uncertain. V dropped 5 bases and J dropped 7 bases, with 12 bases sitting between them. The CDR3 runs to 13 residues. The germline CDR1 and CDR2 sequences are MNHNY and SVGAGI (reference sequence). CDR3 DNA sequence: TGTGCCAGCAGTAAGACGGCCTTGAATGAGCAGTTCTTC. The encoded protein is CASSKTALNEQFF.

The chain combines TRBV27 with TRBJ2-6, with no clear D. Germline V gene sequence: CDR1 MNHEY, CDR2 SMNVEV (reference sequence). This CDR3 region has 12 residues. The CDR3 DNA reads TGTGCTTTTAAAATAGGGGCCAACGTCCTGACTTTC. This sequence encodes CAFKIGANVLTF.

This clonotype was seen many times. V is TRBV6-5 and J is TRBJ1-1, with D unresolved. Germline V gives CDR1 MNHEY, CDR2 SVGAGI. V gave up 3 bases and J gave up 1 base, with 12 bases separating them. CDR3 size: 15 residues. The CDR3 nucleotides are TGTGCCAGCAGTTATACTACACCGGAGAACACTGAAGCTTTCTTT. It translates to CASSYTTPENTEAFF.

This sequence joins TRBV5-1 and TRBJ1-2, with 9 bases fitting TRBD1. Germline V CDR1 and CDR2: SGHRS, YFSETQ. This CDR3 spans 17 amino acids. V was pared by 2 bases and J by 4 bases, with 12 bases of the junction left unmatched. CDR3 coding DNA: TGCGCCAGCAGCTTCGACTCACCGGGACAGGGTCGCTATGGCTACACCTTC. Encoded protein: CASSFDSPGQGRYGYTF.

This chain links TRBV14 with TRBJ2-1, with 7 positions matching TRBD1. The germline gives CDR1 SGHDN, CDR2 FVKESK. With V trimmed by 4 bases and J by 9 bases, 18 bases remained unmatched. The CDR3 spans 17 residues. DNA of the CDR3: TGTGCCAGCAGCCCCTTACAGGGGAAACGAATAAGTCCTGAGCAGTTCTTC. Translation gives CASSPLQGKRISPEQFF.

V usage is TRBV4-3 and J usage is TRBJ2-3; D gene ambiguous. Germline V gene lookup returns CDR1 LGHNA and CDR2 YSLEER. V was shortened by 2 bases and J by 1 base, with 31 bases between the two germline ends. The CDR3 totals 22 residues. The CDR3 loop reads CASSQHGPLLSLDLVGTDTQYF. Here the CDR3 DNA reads TGCGCCAGCAGCCAACATGGCCCGCTCCTATCGCTGGACCTTGTAGGCACAGATACGCAGTATTTT.

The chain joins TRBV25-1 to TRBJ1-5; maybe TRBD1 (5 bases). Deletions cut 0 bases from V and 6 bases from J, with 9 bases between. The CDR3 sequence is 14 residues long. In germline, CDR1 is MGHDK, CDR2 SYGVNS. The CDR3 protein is CASSEYWGSQPQHF. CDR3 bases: TGTGCCAGCAGTGAATATTGGGGGAGTCAGCCCCAGCATTTT.

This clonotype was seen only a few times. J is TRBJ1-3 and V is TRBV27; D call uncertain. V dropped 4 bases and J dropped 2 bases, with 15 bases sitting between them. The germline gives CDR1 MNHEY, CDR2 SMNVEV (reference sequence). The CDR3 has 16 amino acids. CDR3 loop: CASSSSDGRTGNTIYF. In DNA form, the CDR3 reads TGTGCCAGCAGTTCATCGGACGGTCGCACTGGAAACACCATATATTTT.

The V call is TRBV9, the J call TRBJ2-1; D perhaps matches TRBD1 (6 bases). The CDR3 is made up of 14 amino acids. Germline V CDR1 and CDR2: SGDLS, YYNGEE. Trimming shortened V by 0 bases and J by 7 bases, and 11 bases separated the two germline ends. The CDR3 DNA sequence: TGTGCCAGCAGCGTAGGGGCAGGGGATAATGAGCAGTTCTTC. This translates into CASSVGAGDNEQFF.

CDR3 bases: TGTGCCAGCAGTAGTGGGGCAGGGCTATACGAGCAGTACGTC. As protein: CASSSGAGLYEQYV. The rearrangement links TRBV27 to TRBJ2-7, with D possibly TRBD1 on 5 matching bases. V was trimmed by 5 bases and J by 4 bases, leaving 15 bases between them. CDR3 size: 14 residues. Germline-derived CDR1 and CDR2 are MNHEY and SMNVEV (reference sequence).

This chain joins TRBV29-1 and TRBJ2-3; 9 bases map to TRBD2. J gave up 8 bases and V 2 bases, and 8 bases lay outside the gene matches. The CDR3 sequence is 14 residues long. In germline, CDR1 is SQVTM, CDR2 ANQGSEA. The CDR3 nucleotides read TGCAGCGTTGAAACGAGCGGGGGGTACGTTACGCAGTATTTT. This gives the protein CSVETSGGYVTQYF.

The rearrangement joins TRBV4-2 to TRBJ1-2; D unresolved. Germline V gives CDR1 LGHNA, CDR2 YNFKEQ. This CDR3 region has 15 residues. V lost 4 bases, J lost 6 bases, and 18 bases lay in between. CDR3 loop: CASSREDGEYDGYTF. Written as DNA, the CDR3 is TGTGCCAGCAGCCGGGAGGACGGGGAATATGATGGCTACACCTTC.

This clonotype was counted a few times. DNA for the CDR3: TGCGCCAGCAGCCAAGCGCGGGGGTTGGGGGAGACCCAGTACTTC. Its translation: CASSQARGLGETQYF. The chain links TRBV4-1 to TRBJ2-5, with TRBD2 identical over 7 bases. The length of the CDR3 is 15 residues. Per germline, CDR1 MGHRA and CDR2 YSYEKL. J gave up 5 bases and V 1 base, and 7 bases lay outside the gene matches.

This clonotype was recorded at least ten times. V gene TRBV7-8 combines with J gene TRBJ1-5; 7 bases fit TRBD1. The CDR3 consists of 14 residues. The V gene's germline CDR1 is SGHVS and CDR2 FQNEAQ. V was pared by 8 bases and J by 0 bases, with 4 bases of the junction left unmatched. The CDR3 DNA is TGTGCCAGCGGACAGGCCGCTAGCAATCAGCCCCAGCATTTT. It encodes CASGQAASNQPQHF.

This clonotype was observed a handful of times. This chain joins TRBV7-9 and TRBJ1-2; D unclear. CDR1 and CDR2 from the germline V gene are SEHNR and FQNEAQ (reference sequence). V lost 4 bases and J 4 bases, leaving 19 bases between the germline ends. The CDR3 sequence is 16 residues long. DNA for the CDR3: TGTGCCAGCAGCTCGACAAGGACTGACGATGCCTATGGCTACACCTTC. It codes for CASSSTRTDDAYGYTF.

CDR3 coding DNA: TGTGCCAGCAGTTATCTCCGGGGACAGACTCAAGAGACCCAGTACTTC. This gives the protein CASSYLRGQTQETQYF. The chain uses TRBV6-1 and TRBJ2-5; 7 positions match TRBD1. CDR1 and CDR2 (germline): MNHNS, SASEGT. The CDR3 is made up of 16 amino acids. V lost 5 bases and J lost 2; bases outside the gene matches: 11.

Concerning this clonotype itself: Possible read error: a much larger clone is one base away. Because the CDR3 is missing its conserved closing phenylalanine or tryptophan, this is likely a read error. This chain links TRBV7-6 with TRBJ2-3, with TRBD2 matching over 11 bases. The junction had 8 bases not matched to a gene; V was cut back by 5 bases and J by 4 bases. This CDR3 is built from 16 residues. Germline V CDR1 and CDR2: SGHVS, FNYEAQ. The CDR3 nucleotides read TGTGCCAGCAGCGCGGGGACTAGCGGACTTGCAGATACGCAGTATCTT. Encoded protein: CASSAGTSGLADTQYL.

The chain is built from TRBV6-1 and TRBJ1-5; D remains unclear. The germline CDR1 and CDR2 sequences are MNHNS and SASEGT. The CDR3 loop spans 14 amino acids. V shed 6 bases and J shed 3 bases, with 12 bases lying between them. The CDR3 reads CASRRTPDNQPQHF. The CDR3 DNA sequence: TGTGCCAGCAGAAGAACACCAGACAATCAGCCCCAGCATTTT.

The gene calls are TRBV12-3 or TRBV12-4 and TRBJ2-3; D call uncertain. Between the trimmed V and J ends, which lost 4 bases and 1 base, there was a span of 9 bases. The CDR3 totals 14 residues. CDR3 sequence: CASSSNSGTDTQYF. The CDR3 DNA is TGTGCCAGCAGTTCGAACTCTGGCACAGATACGCAGTATTTT.

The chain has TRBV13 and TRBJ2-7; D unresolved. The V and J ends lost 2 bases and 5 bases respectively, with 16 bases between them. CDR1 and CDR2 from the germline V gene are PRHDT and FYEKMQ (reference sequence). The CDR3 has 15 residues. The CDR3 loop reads CASSLIRAYRHEQYF. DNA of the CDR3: TGTGCCAGCAGCTTAATCCGGGCCTATCGCCACGAGCAGTACTTC.